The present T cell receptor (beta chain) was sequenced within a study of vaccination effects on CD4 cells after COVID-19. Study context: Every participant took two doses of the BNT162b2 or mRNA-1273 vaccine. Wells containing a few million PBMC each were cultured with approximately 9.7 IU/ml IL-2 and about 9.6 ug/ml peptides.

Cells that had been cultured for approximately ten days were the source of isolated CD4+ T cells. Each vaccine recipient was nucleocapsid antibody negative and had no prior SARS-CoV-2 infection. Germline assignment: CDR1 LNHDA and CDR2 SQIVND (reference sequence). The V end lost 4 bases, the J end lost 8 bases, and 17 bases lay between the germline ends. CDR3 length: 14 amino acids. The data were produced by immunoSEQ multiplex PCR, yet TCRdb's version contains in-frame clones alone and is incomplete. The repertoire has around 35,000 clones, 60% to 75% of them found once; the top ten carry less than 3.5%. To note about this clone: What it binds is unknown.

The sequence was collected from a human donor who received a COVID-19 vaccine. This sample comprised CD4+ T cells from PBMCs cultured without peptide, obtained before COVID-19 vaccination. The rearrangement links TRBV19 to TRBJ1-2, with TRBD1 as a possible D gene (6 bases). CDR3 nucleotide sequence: TGTGCCAGTAGTACAACGTGGGGGCTAGGGGGCTACACCTTC. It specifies CASSTTWGLGGYTF. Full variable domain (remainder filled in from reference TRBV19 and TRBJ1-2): DGGITQSPKYLFRKEGQNVTLSCEQNLNHDAMYWYRQDPGQGLRLIYYSQIVNDFQKGDIAEGYSVSREKKESFPLTVTSAQKNPTAFYLCASSTTWGLGGYTFGSGTRLTVV.